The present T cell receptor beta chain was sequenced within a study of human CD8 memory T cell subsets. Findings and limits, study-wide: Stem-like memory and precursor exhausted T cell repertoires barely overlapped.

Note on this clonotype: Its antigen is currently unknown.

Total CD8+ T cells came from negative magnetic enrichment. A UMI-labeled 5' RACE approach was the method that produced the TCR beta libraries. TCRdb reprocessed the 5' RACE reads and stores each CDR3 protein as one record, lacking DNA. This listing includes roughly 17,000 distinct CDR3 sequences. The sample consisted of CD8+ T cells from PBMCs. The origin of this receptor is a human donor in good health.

CDR3 sequence: CASSVDGSFYEQYF. J is TRBJ2-7 and V is TRBV9. The germline CDR1 and CDR2 sequences are SGDLS and YYNGEE. The CDR3 runs 14 residues.